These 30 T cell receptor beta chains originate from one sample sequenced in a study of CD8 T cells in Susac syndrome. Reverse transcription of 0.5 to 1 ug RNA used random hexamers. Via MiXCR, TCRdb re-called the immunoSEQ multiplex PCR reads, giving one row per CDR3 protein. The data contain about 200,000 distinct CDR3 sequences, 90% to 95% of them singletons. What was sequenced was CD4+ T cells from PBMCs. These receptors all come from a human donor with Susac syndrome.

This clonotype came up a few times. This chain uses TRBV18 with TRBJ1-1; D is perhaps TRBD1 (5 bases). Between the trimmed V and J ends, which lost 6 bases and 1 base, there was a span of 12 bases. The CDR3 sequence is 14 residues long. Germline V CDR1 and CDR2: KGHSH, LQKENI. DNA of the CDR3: TGTGCCAGCTCGCTAGGGACGGGGAACACTGAAGCTTTCTTT. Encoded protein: CASSLGTGNTEAFF.

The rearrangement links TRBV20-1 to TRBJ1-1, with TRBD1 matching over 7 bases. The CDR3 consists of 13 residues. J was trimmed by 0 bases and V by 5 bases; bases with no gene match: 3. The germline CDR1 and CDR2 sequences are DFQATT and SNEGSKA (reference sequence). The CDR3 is CSAGQAMNTEAFF. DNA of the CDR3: TGCAGTGCTGGACAGGCTATGAACACTGAAGCTTTCTTT.

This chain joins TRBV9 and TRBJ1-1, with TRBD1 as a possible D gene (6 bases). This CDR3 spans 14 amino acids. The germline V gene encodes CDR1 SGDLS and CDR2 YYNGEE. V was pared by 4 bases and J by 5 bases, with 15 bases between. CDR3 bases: TGTGCCAGCAGCCCCGAGGGGGGTTGGACTGAAGCTTTCTTT. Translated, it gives CASSPEGGWTEAFF.

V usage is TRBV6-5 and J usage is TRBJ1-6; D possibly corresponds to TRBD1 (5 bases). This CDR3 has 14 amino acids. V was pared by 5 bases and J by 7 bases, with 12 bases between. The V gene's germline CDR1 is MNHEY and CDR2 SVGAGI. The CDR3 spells CASSQGHPNSPLHF. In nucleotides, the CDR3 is TGTGCCAGCAGTCAAGGACACCCGAATTCACCCCTCCACTTT.

CDR3 region: CASSFSPGRQHEQYF. The CDR3 bases are TGTGCCAGCAGTTTCTCCCCGGGACGGCAACACGAGCAGTACTTC. The chain employs TRBV6-2 or TRBV6-3 and TRBJ2-7; tentatively, D is TRBD1 or TRBD2 (5 bases each). The CDR3 totals 15 residues. V lost 4 bases, J lost 5 bases, and 18 bases lay in between. Germline assignment: CDR1 MNHEY and CDR2 SVGEGT.

The CDR3 nucleotides are TGTGCCAGCAGCACCGGGACTAGCGGGAGCGGTAACATTCAGTACTTC. Encoded protein: CASSTGTSGSGNIQYF. V usage is TRBV7-9 and J usage is TRBJ2-4, with TRBD2 matching 14 bases. Trimming cost V 5 bases and J 7 bases; bases outside gene matches: 7. This CDR3 contains 16 residues. Germline lookup yields CDR1 SEHNR and CDR2 FQNEAQ (reference sequence).

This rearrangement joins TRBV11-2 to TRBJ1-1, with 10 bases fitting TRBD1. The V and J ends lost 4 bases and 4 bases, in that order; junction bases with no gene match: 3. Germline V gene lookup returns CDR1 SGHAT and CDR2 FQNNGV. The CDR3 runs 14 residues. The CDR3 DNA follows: TGTGCCAGCAGCTCGCGACAGGGGGCCACTGAAGCTTTCTTT. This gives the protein CASSSRQGATEAFF. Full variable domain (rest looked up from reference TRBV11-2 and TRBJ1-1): EAGVAQSPRYKIIEKRQSVAFWCNPISGHATLYWYQQILGQGPKLLIQFQNNGVVDDSQLPKDRFSAERLKGVDSTLKIQPAKLEDSAVYLCASSSRQGATEAFFGQGTRLTVV.

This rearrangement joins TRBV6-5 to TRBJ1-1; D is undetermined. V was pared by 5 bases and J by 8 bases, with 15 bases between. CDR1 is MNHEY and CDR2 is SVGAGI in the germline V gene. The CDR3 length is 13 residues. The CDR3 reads CASSPPAGMEAFF. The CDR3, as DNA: TGTGCCAGCAGTCCCCCGGCGGGGATGGAAGCTTTCTTT.

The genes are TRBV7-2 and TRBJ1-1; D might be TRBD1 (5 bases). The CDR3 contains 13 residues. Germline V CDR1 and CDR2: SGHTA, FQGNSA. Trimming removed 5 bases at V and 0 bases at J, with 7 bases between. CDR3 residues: CASSMTVNTEAFF. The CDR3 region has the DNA TGTGCCAGCAGCATGACAGTGAACACTGAAGCTTTCTTT.

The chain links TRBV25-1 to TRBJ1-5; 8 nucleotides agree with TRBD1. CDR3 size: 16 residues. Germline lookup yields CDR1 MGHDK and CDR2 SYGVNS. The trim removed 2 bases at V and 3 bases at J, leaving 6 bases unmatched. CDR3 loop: CASSEEGTGANQPQHF. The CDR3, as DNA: TGTGCCAGCAGTGAAGAAGGGACAGGAGCCAATCAGCCCCAGCATTTT.

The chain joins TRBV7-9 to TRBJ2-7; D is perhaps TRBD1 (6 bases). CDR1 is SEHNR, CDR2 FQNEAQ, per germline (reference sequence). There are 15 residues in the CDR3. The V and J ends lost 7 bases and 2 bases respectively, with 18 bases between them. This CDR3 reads CASTPPDRPTYEQYF. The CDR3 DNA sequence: TGTGCCAGCACCCCCCCGGACAGACCAACCTACGAGCAGTACTTC.

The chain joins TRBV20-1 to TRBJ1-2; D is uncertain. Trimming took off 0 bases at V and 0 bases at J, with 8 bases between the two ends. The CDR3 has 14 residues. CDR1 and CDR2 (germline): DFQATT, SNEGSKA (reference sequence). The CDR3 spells CSARDRGANYGYTF. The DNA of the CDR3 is TGCAGTGCTAGAGATCGAGGAGCTAACTATGGCTACACCTTC.

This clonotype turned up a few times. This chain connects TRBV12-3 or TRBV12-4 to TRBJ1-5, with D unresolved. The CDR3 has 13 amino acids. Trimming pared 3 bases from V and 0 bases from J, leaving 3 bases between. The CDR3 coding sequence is TGTGCCAGCAGTTTGGGTAGCAATCAGCCCCAGCATTTT. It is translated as CASSLGSNQPQHF.

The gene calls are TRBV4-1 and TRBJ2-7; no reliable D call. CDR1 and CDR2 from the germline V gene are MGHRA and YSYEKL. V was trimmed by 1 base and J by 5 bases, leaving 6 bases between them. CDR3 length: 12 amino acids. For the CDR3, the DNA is TGCGCCAGCAGCCAAGTGTGGGACGAGCAGTACTTC. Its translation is CASSQVWDEQYF.

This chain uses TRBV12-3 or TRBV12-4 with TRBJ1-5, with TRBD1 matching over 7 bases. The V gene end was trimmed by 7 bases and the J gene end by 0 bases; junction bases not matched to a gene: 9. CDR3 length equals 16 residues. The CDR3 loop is CASIKGAPYSNQPQHF. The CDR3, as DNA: TGTGCCAGCATTAAGGGGGCTCCTTATAGCAATCAGCCCCAGCATTTT.

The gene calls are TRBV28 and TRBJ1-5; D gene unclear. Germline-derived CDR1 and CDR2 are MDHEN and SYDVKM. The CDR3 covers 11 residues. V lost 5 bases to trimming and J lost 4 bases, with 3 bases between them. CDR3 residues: CASSTNQPQHF. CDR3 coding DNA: TGTGCCAGCAGTACTAATCAGCCCCAGCATTTT.

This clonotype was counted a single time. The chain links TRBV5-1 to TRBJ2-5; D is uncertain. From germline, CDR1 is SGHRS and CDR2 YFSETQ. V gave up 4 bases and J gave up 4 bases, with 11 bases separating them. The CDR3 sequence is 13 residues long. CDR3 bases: TGCGCCAGCAGCCCAGAGCCTAGAGAGACCCAGTACTTC. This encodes CASSPEPRETQYF.

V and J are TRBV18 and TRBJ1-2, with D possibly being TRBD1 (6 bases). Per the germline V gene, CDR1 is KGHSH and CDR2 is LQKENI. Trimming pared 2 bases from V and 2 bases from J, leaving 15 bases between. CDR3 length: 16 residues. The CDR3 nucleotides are TGTGCCAGCTCACCAACCCCAGGGGAGCCAAACTATGGCTACACCTTC. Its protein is CASSPTPGEPNYGYTF.

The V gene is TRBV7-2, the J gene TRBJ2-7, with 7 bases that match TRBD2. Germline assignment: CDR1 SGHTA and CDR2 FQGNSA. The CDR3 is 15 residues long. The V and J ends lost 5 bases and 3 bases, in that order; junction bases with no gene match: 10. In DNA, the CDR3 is TGTGCCAGCAGCCCCCCTAGCGGAGGGAACTACGAGCAGTACTTC. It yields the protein CASSPPSGGNYEQYF. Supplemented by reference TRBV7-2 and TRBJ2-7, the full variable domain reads GAGVSQSPSNKVTEKGKDVELRCDPISGHTALYWYRQSLGQGLEFLIYFQGNSAPDKSGLPSDRFSAERTGGSVSTLTIQRTQQEDSAVYLCASSPPSGGNYEQYFGPGTRLTVT.

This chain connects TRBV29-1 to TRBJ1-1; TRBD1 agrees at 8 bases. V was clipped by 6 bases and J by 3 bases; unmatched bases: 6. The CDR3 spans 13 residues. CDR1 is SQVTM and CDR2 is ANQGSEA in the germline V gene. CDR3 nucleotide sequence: TGCAGCGTAGGTACAGGGGGACACACTGAAGCTTTCTTT. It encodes CSVGTGGHTEAFF.

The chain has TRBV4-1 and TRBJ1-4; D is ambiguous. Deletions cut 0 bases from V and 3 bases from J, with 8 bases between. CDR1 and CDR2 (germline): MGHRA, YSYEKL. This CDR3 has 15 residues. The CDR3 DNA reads TGCGCCAGCAGCCAAGAAAAGGCAGCTAATGAAAAACTGTTTTTT. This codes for CASSQEKAANEKLFF.

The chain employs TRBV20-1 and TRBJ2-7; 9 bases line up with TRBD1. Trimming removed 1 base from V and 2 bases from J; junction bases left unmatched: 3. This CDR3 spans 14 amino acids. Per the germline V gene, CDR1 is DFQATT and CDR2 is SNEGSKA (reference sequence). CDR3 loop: CSARVDRGAYEQYF. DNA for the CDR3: TGCAGTGCTAGAGTCGACAGGGGGGCCTACGAGCAGTACTTC.

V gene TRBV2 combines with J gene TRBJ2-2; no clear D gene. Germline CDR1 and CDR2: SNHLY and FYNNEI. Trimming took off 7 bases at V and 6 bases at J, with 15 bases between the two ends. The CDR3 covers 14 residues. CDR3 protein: CASILERESGELFF. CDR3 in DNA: TGTGCCAGCATCCTAGAACGCGAGTCCGGGGAGCTGTTTTTT. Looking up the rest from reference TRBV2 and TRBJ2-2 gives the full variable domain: EPEVTQTPSHQVTQMGQEVILRCVPISNHLYFYWYRQILGQKVEFLVSFYNNEISEKSEIFDDQFSVERPDGSNFTLKIRSTKLEDSAMYFCASILERESGELFFGEGSRLTVL.

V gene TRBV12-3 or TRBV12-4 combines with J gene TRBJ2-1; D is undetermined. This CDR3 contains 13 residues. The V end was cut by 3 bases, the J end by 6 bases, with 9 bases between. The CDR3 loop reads CASSFLRFNEQFF. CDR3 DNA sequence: TGTGCCAGCAGTTTTTTGCGATTCAATGAGCAGTTCTTC.

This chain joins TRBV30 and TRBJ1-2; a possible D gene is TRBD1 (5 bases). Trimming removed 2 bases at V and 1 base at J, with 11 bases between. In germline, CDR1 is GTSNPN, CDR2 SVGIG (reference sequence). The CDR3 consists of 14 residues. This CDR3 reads CAWSYGDRNYGYTF. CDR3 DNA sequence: TGTGCCTGGAGTTATGGGGACCGTAACTATGGCTACACCTTC.

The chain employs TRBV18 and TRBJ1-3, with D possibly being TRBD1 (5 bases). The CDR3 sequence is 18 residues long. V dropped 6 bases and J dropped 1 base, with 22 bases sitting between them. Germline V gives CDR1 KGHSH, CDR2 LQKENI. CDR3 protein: CASSRGSQTGYSGNTIYF. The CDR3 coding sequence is TGTGCCAGCTCTCGCGGCTCCCAAACAGGATATTCTGGAAACACCATATATTTT.

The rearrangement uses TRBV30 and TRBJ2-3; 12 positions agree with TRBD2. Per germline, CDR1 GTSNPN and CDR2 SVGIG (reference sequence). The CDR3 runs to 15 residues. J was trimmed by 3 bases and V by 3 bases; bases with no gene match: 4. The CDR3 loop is CAWSNGLAGTDTQYF. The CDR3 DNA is TGTGCCTGGAGCAATGGACTAGCGGGGACAGATACGCAGTATTTT.

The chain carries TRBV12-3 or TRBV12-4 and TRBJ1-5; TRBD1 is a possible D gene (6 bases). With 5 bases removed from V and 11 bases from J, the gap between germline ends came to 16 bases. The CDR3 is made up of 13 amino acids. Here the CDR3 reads CASSTDQGLAQHF. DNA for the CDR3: TGTGCCAGCAGTACCGACCAGGGGTTAGCCCAGCATTTT.

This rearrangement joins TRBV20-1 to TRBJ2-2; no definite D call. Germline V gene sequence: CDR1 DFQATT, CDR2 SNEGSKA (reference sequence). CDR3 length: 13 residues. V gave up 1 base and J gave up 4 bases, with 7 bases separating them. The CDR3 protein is CSARGRITGELFF. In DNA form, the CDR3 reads TGCAGTGCTAGAGGACGCATCACCGGGGAGCTGTTTTTT.

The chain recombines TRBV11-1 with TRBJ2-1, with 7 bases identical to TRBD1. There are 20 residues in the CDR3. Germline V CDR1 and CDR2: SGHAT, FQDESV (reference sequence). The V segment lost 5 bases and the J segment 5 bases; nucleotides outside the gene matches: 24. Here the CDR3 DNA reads TGTGCCAGCAGCCCCGACAGGGCAAAAACCCCTGTCTCGGTGAACAATGAGCAGTTCTTC. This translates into CASSPDRAKTPVSVNNEQFF.